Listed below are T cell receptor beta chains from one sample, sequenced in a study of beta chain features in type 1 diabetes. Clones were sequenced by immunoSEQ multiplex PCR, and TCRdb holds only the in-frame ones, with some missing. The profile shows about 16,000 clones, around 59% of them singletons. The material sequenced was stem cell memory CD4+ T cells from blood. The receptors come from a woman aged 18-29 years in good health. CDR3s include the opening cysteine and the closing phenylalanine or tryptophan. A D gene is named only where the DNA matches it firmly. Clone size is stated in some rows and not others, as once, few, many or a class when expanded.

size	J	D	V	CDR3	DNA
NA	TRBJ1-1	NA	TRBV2	CASRGDMNTEAFF	TGTGCCAGCAGAGGTGACATGAACACTGAAGCTTTCTTT
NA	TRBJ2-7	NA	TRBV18	CASSPLTSRTDTYEQYF	TGTGCCAGCTCACCCCTCACGTCCAGGACAGATACCTACGAGCAGTACTTC
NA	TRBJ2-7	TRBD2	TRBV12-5	CASGPSGWSSYEQYF	TGTGCTAGTGGCCCTAGCGGGTGGAGCTCCTACGAGCAGTACTTC
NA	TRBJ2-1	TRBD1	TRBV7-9	CASSRLAGTGSVNEQFF	TGTGCCAGCAGCAGACTAGCCGGGACAGGGTCCGTGAATGAGCAGTTCTTC
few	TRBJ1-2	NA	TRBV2	CASRDDSYYGYTF	TGTGCCAGCAGAGATGACAGTTACTATGGCTACACCTTC
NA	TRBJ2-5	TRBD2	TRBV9	CASSVESGGAFETQYF	TGTGCCAGCAGCGTAGAGAGCGGGGGGGCTTTCGAGACCCAGTACTTC
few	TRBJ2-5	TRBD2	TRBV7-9	CASSLLAAGVETQYF	TGTGCCAGCAGCTTATTAGCAGCGGGAGTTGAGACCCAGTACTTC
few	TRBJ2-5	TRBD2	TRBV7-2	CASSYSGRASETQYF	TGTGCCAGCAGCTATAGCGGGAGGGCCTCAGAGACCCAGTACTTC
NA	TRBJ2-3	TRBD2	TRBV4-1	CASSPVTSGGTDTQYF	TGTGCCAGCAGTCCCGTGACTAGCGGAGGCACAGATACGCAGTATTTT
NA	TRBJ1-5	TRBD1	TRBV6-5	CASSADRGGNQPQHF	TGTGCCAGCAGTGCAGACAGGGGCGGCAATCAGCCCCAGCATTTT
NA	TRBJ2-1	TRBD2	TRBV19	CASRRTSGRLSSYNEQFF	TGTGCCAGCCGGAGGACTAGCGGGAGATTGAGCTCCTACAATGAGCAGTTCTTC
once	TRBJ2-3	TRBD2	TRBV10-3	CAIGRAGARTDTQYF	TGTGCCATCGGGAGAGCGGGAGCTCGCACAGATACGCAGTATTTT
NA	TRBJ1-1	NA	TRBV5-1	CASSPRQVGGTEAFF	TGCGCCAGCAGCCCTAGACAGGTTGGTGGCACTGAAGCTTTCTTT
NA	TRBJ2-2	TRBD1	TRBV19	CASSPGTGETGELFF	TGTGCCAGTAGCCCCGGGACAGGGGAGACCGGGGAGCTGTTTTTT
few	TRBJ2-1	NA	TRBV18	CASSPGQGVSSYNEQFF	TGTGCCAGCTCACCAGGGCAGGGTGTATCCTCCTACAATGAGCAGTTCTTC
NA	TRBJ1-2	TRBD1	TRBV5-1	CASSLYTTSGQGVNGYTF	TGCGCCAGCAGCTTATATACCACCTCGGGACAGGGAGTAAATGGCTACACCTTC
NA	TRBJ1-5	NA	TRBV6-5	CASSRGDSNQPQHF	TGTGCCAGCAGTCGCGGGGATAGCAATCAGCCCCAGCATTTT
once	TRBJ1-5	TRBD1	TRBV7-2	CASSSQGAQPQHF	TGTGCCAGCAGCTCACAGGGGGCACAGCCCCAGCATTTT
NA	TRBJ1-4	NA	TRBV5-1	CASSLAVSEKLFF	TGCGCCAGCAGCTTGGCCGTCAGTGAAAAACTGTTTTTT
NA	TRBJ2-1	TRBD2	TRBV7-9	CASSRTSGRGGGNEQFF	TGTGCCAGCAGCCGGACTAGCGGGAGAGGGGGGGGCAATGAGCAGTTCTTC
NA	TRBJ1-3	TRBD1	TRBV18	CASSPGQGVVNTIYF	TGTGCCAGCTCGCCGGGACAGGGAGTGGTAAACACCATATATTTT
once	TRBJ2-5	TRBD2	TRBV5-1	CASSSATRAGVQETQYF	TGCGCCAGCAGCAGTGCTACTAGAGCGGGGGTCCAAGAGACCCAGTACTTC
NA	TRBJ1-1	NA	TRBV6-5	CASRHRGSEAFF	TGTGCCAGCAGGCACCGGGGAAGTGAAGCTTTCTTT
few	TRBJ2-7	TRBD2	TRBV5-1	CASSFGLAGGSYEQYF	TGCGCCAGCAGCTTTGGACTAGCGGGAGGGTCCTACGAGCAGTACTTC
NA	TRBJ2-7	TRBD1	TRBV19	CASNTGQGVNEQYF	TGTGCCAGCAATACCGGACAGGGCGTCAACGAGCAGTACTTC
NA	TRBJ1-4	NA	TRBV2	CASLRTYEKLFF	TGTGCCTCCCTGCGGACTTATGAAAAACTGTTTTTT
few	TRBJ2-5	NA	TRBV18	CASSPRTTRETQYF	TGTGCCAGCTCACCACGGACTACACGAGAGACCCAGTACTTC
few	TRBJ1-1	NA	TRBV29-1	CSVEPNSNPEAFF	TGCAGCGTTGAACCTAACAGCAATCCTGAAGCTTTCTTT
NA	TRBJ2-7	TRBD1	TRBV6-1	CASGQAYEQYF	TGTGCCAGCGGACAGGCCTACGAGCAGTACTTC
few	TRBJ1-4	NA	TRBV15	CATSRGQDEKLFF	TGTGCCACCAGCAGAGGACAGGATGAAAAACTGTTTTTT
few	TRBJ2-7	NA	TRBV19	CASSPRRDGREQYF	TGTGCCAGTAGCCCAAGGAGGGACGGTCGCGAGCAGTACTTC
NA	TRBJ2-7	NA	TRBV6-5	CASSEGGGPYEQYF	TGTGCCAGCTCAGAAGGAGGAGGTCCCTACGAGCAGTACTTC
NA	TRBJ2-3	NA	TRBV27	CASSREDTQYF	TGTGCCAGCAGCCGGGAAGATACGCAGTATTTT
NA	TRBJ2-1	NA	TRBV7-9	CASSPYRAHEQFF	TGTGCCAGCAGCCCTTACAGGGCCCATGAGCAGTTCTTC
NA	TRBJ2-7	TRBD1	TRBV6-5	CASSVEGAGEQYF	TGTGCCAGCAGTGTCGAGGGGGCGGGCGAGCAGTACTTC
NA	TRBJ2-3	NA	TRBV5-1	CASTRETPTDTQYF	TGCGCCAGCACCCGAGAAACCCCCACAGATACGCAGTATTTT
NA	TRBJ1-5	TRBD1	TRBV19	CASQKGARSNQPQHF	TGTGCCAGTCAGAAGGGGGCAAGAAGCAATCAGCCCCAGCATTTT
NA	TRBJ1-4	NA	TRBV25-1	CASSLSEGYNEKLFF	TGTGCCAGCAGTCTTTCGGAGGGGTATAATGAAAAACTGTTTTTT
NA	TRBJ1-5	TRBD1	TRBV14	CASSPSRTGGSNQPQHF	TGTGCCAGCAGCCCGAGCCGTACAGGGGGGAGCAATCAGCCCCAGCATTTT
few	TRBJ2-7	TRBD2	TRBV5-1	CASSYLAGANYEQYF	TGCGCCAGCAGTTACCTAGCGGGGGCCAACTACGAGCAGTACTTC
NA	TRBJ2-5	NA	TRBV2	CASTLGGAKETQYF	TGTGCCAGCACCCTGGGGGGGGCAAAAGAGACCCAGTACTTC
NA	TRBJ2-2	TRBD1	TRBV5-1	CASSSTGAGELFF	TGCGCCAGCAGCTCGACAGGGGCCGGGGAGCTGTTTTTT
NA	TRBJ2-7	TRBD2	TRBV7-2	CASRDGLAGRSYEQYF	TGTGCCAGCAGGGATGGACTAGCGGGTCGTTCCTACGAGCAGTACTTC
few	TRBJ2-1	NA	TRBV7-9	CASSSSGPTYNEQFF	TGTGCCAGCAGCTCAAGCGGGCCAACCTACAATGAGCAGTTCTTC
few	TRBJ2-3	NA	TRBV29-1	CSVEGADTQYF	TGCAGCGTTGAAGGGGCGGATACGCAGTATTTT
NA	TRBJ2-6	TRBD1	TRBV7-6	CASSLGGTGLNVLTF	TGTGCCAGCAGCTTAGGAGGGACAGGGCTCAACGTCCTGACTTTC
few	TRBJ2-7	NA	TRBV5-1	CASSLGTEGEQYF	TGCGCCAGCAGCTTGGGGACGGAGGGCGAGCAGTACTTC
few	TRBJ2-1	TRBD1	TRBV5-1	CASSEGQGMNEQFF	TGCGCCAGCAGCGAAGGACAGGGGATGAATGAGCAGTTCTTC
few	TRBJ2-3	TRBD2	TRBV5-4	CASSVVSGTRTDTQYF	TGTGCCAGCAGCGTAGTTAGCGGGACGCGCACAGATACGCAGTATTTT
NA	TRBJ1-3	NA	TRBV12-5	CASGLARSVAIYF	TGTGCTAGTGGTTTGGCCCGGTCGGTTGCCATATATTTT
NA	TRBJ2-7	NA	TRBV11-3	CASSPGGSNYEQYF	TGTGCCAGCAGCCCCGGAGGGTCTAACTACGAGCAGTACTTC
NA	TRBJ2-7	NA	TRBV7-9	CASSLGADYEQYF	TGTGCCAGCAGCTTAGGGGCAGACTACGAGCAGTACTTC
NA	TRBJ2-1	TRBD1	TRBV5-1	CASSLGLFGTGGNEQFF	TGCGCCAGCAGCTTGGGGTTATTCGGGACAGGGGGCAATGAGCAGTTCTTC
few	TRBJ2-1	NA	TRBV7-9	CASSPRTYNEQFF	TGTGCCAGCAGCCCTAGGACCTACAATGAGCAGTTCTTC
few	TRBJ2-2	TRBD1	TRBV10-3	CAISASLGTGLTTGELFF	TGTGCCATCAGTGCCTCGCTCGGGACAGGACTAACGACCGGGGAGCTGTTTTTT